This T cell receptor beta chain was captured by sequencing in a study of blood T cell repertoires in COVID-19. Trimming cost V 3 bases and J 1 base, with 6 bases left between them. The CDR3 contains 13 residues. Germline V lookup: CDR1 SGHTA, CDR2 FQGTGA. The authors' processing: How many nucleated cells were present was estimated from reference gene primer amplification. Only in-frame clones appear in the TCRdb table, and some are missing; sequencing was by immunoSEQ multiplex PCR. V, J and clone size reflect that table, while D and trimming were determined from the DNA. Of 300,000 to 400,000 clones in the sample, about 87% were seen once.

The gene calls are TRBV7-3 and TRBJ2-5, with D possibly matching TRBD2 (6 bases). Specimen: peripheral blood. The TCR originated in a human donor in a cohort sampled during active COVID-19. DNA of the CDR3: TGTGCCAGCAGCTTCGGGAGCCAAGAGACCCAGTACTTC. Its protein product is CASSFGSQETQYF.